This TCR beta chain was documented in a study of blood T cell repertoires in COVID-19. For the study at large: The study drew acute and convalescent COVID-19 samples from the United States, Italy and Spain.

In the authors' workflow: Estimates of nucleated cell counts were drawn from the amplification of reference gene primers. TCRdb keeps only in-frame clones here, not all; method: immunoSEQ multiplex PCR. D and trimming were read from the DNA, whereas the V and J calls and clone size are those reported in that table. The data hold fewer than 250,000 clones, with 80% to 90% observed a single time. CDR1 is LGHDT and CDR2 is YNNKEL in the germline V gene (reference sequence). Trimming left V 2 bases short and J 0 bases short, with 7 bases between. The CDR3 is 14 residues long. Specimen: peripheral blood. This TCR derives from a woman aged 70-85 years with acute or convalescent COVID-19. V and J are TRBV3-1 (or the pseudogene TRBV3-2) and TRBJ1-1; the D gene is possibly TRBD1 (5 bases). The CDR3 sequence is CASSQTGLNTEAFF. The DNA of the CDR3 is TGTGCCAGCAGCCAAACAGGATTGAACACTGAAGCTTTCTTT.